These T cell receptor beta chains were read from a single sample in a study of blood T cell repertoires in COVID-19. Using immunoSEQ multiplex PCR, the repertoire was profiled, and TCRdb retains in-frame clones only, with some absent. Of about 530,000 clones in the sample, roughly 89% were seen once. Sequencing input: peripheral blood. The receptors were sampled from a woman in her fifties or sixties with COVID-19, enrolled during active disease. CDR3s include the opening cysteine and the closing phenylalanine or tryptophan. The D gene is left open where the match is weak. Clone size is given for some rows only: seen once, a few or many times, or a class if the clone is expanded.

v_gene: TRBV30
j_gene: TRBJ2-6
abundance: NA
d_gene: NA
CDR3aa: CACTSEGSMGSSGANVLTF
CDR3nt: TGTGCCTGCACTTCAGAGGGCAGCATGGGCTCCTCTGGGGCCAACGTCCTGACTTTC

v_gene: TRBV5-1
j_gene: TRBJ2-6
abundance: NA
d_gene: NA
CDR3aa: CASSLSRDSGANVLTF
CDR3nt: TGCGCCAGCAGCTTGAGTCGGGACTCTGGGGCCAACGTCCTGACTTTC

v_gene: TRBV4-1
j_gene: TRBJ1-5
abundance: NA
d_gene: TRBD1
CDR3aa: CASSQAPNRGNQPQHF
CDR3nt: TGCGCCAGCAGCCAAGCTCCCAACAGGGGGAATCAGCCCCAGCATTTT

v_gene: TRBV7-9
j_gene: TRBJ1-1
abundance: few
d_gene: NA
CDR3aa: CASSPSRAYTEAFF
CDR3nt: TGTGCCAGCAGCCCGTCCAGGGCCTACACTGAAGCTTTCTTT

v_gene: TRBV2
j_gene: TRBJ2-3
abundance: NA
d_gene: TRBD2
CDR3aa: CASESGGAMLSTDTQYF
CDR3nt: TGTGCCAGCGAAAGCGGGGGGGCCATGTTGAGCACAGATACGCAGTATTTT

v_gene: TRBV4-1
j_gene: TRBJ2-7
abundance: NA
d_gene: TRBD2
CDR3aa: CASSQDQGLRLAGSYEQYF
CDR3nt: TGCGCCAGCAGCCAAGATCAAGGGTTGCGACTAGCGGGCTCCTACGAGCAGTACTTC

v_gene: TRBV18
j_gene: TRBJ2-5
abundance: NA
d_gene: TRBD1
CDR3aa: CASSPGQGAWETQYF
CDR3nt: TGTGCCAGCTCACCCGGACAGGGGGCTTGGGAGACCCAGTACTTC

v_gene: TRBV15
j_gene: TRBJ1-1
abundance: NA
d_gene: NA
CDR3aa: CATSREKLNTEAFF
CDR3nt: TGTGCCACCAGCAGAGAGAAGCTGAACACTGAAGCTTTCTTT

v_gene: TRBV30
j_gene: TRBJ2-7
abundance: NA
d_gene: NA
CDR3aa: CAWSSPPRLGRTYEQYF
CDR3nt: TGTGCCTGGAGCTCCCCACCGCGTTTAGGGAGGACCTACGAGCAGTACTTC

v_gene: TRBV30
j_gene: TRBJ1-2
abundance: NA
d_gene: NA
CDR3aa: CAWSRGADGYTF
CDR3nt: TGTGCCTGGAGCCGAGGAGCCGATGGCTACACCTTC

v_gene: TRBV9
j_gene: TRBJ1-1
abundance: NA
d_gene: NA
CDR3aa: CASSVDGGAKNTEAFF
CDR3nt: TGTGCCAGCAGCGTAGACGGGGGGGCGAAGAACACTGAAGCTTTCTTT

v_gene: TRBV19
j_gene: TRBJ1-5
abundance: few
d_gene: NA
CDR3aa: CASSAGGAQPQHF
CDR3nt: TGTGCCAGTAGTGCGGGAGGGGCTCAGCCCCAGCATTTT

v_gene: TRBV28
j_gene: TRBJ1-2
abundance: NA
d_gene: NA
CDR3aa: CASSLDTRPYGYTF
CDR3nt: TGTGCCAGCAGTTTAGACACAAGGCCTTATGGCTACACCTTC

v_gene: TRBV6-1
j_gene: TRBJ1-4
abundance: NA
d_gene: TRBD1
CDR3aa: CASSEALQGTGGEKLFF
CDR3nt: TGTGCCAGCAGTGAAGCGCTTCAGGGGACAGGGGGGGAAAAACTGTTTTTT

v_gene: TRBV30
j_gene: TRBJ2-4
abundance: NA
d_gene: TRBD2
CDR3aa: CAWTIAGGKNIQYF
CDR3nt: TGTGCCTGGACCATAGCGGGGGGCAAAAACATTCAGTACTTC

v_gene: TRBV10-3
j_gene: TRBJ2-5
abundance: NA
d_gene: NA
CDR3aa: CAISVGGAEETQYF
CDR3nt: TGTGCCATCAGTGTTGGGGGGGCCGAAGAGACCCAGTACTTC

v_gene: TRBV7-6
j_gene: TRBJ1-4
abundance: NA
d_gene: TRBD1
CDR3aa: CASSLFGTGGKLFF
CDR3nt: TGTGCCAGCAGCTTATTTGGGACAGGAGGAAAACTGTTTTTT

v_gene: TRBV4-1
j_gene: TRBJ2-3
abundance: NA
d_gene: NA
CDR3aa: CASSHTGTSTDTQYF
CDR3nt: TGCGCCAGCAGCCACACCGGGACTAGCACAGATACGCAGTATTTT

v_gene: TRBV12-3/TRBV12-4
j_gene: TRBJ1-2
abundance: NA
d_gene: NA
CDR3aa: CASSFFRYGYTF
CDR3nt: TGTGCCAGCAGTTTTTTCCGCTATGGCTACACCTTC

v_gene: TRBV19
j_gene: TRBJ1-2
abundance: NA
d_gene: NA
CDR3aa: CASSIGRGIYGYTF
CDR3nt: TGTGCCAGTAGTATAGGGAGAGGGATCTATGGCTACACCTTC

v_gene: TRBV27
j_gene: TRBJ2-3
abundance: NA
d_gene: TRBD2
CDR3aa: CASSLLLAGATDTQYF
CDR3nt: TGTGCCAGCAGTTTACTGCTAGCGGGGGCCACAGATACGCAGTATTTT

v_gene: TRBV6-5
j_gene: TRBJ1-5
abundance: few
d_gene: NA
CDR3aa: CASTEGGSHQPQHF
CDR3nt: TGTGCCAGCACCGAGGGAGGGAGCCATCAGCCCCAGCATTTT

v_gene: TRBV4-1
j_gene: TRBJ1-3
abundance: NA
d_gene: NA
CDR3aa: CASSQDPVNAGNTIYF
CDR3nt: TGCGCCAGCAGCCAAGATCCGGTGAACGCTGGAAACACCATATATTTT

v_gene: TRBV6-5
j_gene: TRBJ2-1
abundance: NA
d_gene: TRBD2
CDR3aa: CASTPGGDNEQFF
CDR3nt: TGTGCCAGCACGCCGGGGGGTGACAATGAGCAGTTCTTC

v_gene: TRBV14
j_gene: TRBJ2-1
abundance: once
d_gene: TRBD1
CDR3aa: CASSLLGGTGGQFF
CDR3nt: TGTGCCAGCAGCCTACTTGGGGGGACAGGGGGTCAGTTCTTC

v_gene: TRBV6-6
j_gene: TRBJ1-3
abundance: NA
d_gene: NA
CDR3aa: CASSYSRGNTIYF
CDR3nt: TGTGCCAGCAGTTACTCGAGGGGAAACACCATATATTTT

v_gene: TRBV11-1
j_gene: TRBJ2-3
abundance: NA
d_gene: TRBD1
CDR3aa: CASTLRTGWDTQYF
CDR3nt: TGTGCCAGCACCCTCCGGACAGGGTGGGATACGCAGTATTTT